This TCR beta chain appears in the sequencing data of a study of shared clonotypes between healthy human individuals. Study observations and caveats: In a handful of donors, about 5% of naive CD4 clonotypes appeared in common. The study generally estimated greater richness for naive than memory subsets.

This clone appeared once. Antigen unknown. CDR3 size: 15 residues. Germline CDR1 is MNHNY and CDR2 is SVGAGI (reference sequence). V lost 5 bases to trimming and J lost 6 bases, with 17 bases between them. The sorted-subset replicate PCRs were given 150 to 200 ng DNA, which is tens of thousands of T cell genomes. Some clones are missing from TCRdb's copy, which holds only in-frame ones; the method was immunoSEQ multiplex PCR. The sample carries millions of clones, around 95% recorded once. What was sequenced was naive CD4+ T cells sorted from blood. Regarding subset: CD45RA+ positively selected. The sequence derives from a man aged 18-30 years in good health. The genes are TRBV6-6 and TRBJ1-5; TRBD1 is a possible D gene (5 bases). Here the CDR3 reads CASSHPRDLGQPQHF. CDR3 nucleotides: TGTGCCAGCAGTCACCCCAGGGATCTCGGTCAGCCCCAGCATTTT.